Described below is a single TCR beta chain sequence and its context. It was 8 to 10 milliliters of peripheral blood that were drawn from each donor. This specimen belongs to a study of blood T cells in healthy people across ages. Together with a sample-barcoded 5' primer, a J-beta primer mix was included in a second PCR lasting roughly 6 to 12 cycles. Every cDNA molecule carried a tag from a template-switch adaptor bearing 12 random nucleotides. One entry per CDR3 protein results from TCRdb running MiXCR on the 5' RACE reads. The table lists just under 750,000 distinct CDR3 sequences, over 20% of them singletons. The sequenced sample was blood. This clonotype was obtained from a man between 65 and 80 years old in good health.

The CDR3 loop reads CASSPKDVAGNTIYF. The CDR3, as DNA: TGTGCCAGCAGCCCGAAGGATGTGGCTGGAAACACCATATATTTT. The V and J genes are TRBV7-2 and TRBJ1-3, with D uncertain. Germline V CDR1 and CDR2: SGHTA, FQGNSA. Trimming stripped 5 bases from V and 2 bases from J, with 13 bases between. The CDR3 spans 15 residues.